The 14 T cell receptor beta chains below were found in one sample sequenced in a study of shared clonotypes between healthy human individuals. Generated by immunoSEQ multiplex PCR, the TCRdb table keeps only in-frame clones and is missing some. The sample yields fewer than 850,000 clones, less than 95% seen once. Sequencing was performed on memory CD8+ T cells from PBMCs. Subset: CD45RO+ cells pooled with CCR7-negative TemRA cells. The receptors here all came from a young man in good health. Some clones in this sample may be carry-over from other donors' samples.

This clone was seen just once. V usage is TRBV10-2 and J usage is TRBJ1-1, with a weak D call TRBD1 (5 bases). Germline values: CDR1 WSHSY, CDR2 SAAADI. The V end was cut by 9 bases, the J end by 4 bases, with 12 bases between. This CDR3 spans 12 amino acids. In DNA, the CDR3 is TGCGCCAGTTCCCCTGGGGGCACTGAAGCTTTCTTT. Translation gives CASSPGGTEAFF.

This clone is a singleton in its sample. This may stem from a read error, because a much larger clone lies one nucleotide away. The rearrangement joins TRBV4-3 to TRBJ2-7; TRBD1 is a possible D gene (7 bases). This CDR3 is built from 17 residues. The germline gives CDR1 LGHNA, CDR2 YSLEER. The CDR3 here is CASSHLPPGGGTYEQHF. The CDR3 DNA follows: TGCGCCAGCAGCCACCTCCCTCCAGGGGGAGGAACCTACGAGCAGCACTTC.

The genes are TRBV27 and TRBJ2-2, with D possibly being TRBD1 or TRBD2 (5 bases each). With 3 bases removed from V and 8 bases from J, the gap between germline ends came to 16 bases. The germline V gene has CDR1 MNHEY and CDR2 SMNVEV (reference sequence). This CDR3 has 15 residues. CDR3 protein: CASSFLLLGAGELFF. The CDR3, as DNA: TGTGCCAGCAGTTTCCTGCTACTCGGGGCGGGGGAGCTGTTTTTT.

This clone was seen at least ten times. The genes are TRBV28 and TRBJ2-1, with TRBD2 identical over 12 bases. CDR1 and CDR2 (germline): MDHEN, SYDVKM. The V and J ends lost 6 bases and 8 bases, in that order; junction bases with no gene match: 8. The CDR3 loop spans 15 amino acids. Here the CDR3 reads CASRLLAGGRDEQFF. CDR3 DNA: TGTGCCAGCAGACTCCTAGCGGGAGGGCGCGATGAGCAGTTCTTC. Full variable domain (outside the CDR3, taken from reference TRBV28 and TRBJ2-1): DVKVTQSSRYLVKRTGEKVFLECVQDMDHENMFWYRQDPGLGLRLIYFSYDVKMKEKGDIPEGYSVSREKKERFSLILESASTNQTSMYLCASRLLAGGRDEQFFGPGTRLTVL.

This chain links TRBV5-4 with TRBJ2-3; D could derive from TRBD1 or TRBD2 (5 bases each). Germline V gene data show CDR1 as SGHNT and CDR2 as YYREEE (reference sequence). With 4 bases removed from V and 2 bases from J, the gap between germline ends came to 20 bases. The CDR3 extends over 17 amino acids. As DNA, the CDR3 is TGTGCCAGCAGCCCTGTAAAGGGGACGGGGAACACAGATACGCAGTATTTT. Protein product: CASSPVKGTGNTDTQYF.

This clone has more than one count but fewer than ten. The V and J genes are TRBV6-5 and TRBJ2-7, with TRBD2 matching over 10 bases. The CDR3 loop spans 15 amino acids. CDR1 is MNHEY, CDR2 SVGAGI, per germline. The J segment lost 7 bases and the V segment lost 5 bases, leaving 11 bases of the junction unmatched. The CDR3 DNA reads TGTGCCAGCAGTGCCGAAGCGGGAGGGCCAGGGGAGCAGTACTTC. Its protein product is CASSAEAGGPGEQYF.

The J gene is TRBJ2-7, the V gene TRBV6-5; no clear D gene. The CDR3 runs 12 residues. The germline V and J ends were trimmed by 2 bases and 7 bases, with 9 bases remaining between them. The germline V gene has CDR1 MNHEY and CDR2 SVGAGI. CDR3 region: CASSYGPSEQYF. The CDR3 bases are TGTGCCAGCAGTTACGGGCCGAGTGAGCAGTACTTC.

The J gene is TRBJ2-5, the V gene TRBV25-1; unclear D gene. V was cut by 1 base and J by 3 bases, with 6 bases left in between. The CDR3 is made up of 13 amino acids. CDR1 is MGHDK and CDR2 is SYGVNS in the germline V gene. As DNA, the CDR3 is TGTGCCAGCAGTGAATGGGCAGAAGAGACCCAGTACTTC. As protein: CASSEWAEETQYF. Combining the CDR3 with reference TRBV25-1 and TRBJ2-5 gives the whole variable domain EADIYQTPRYLVIGTGKKITLECSQTMGHDKMYWYQQDPGMELHLIHYSYGVNSTEKGDLSSESTVSRIRTEHFPLTLESARPSHTSQYLCASSEWAEETQYFGPGTRLLVL.

The V call is TRBV7-9, the J call TRBJ2-7, with TRBD2 matching 12 bases. The CDR3 extends over 16 amino acids. With V trimmed by 5 bases and J by 3 bases, 8 bases remained unmatched. Germline-derived CDR1 and CDR2 are SEHNR and FQNEAQ (reference sequence). CDR3: CASSRLAGEELYEQYF. CDR3 DNA sequence: TGTGCCAGCAGCAGACTAGCGGGGGAGGAGCTCTACGAGCAGTACTTC.

This clone was counted a few times. The chain employs TRBV18 and TRBJ1-1, with D tentatively TRBD1 (6 bases). V shed 8 bases and J shed 6 bases, with 13 bases lying between them. CDR1 KGHSH and CDR2 LQKENI come from the germline V gene. This CDR3 is 12 amino acids long. For the CDR3, the DNA is TGTGCCAGCACCACAGGGCCGGCTGAAGCTTTCTTT. Translating gives CASTTGPAEAFF.

The chain recombines TRBV9 with TRBJ2-7; 10 nucleotides match TRBD2. CDR3 length: 16 amino acids. V lost 4 bases and J lost 3; bases outside the gene matches: 10. The germline V gene encodes CDR1 SGDLS and CDR2 YYNGEE. The CDR3 is CASSPSGLAVLYEQYF. CDR3 in DNA: TGTGCCAGCAGCCCTTCCGGACTAGCGGTGCTCTACGAGCAGTACTTC.

The chain is built from TRBV27 and TRBJ1-2, with TRBD1 as a possible D gene (5 bases). There are 15 residues in the CDR3. CDR1 and CDR2 from the germline V gene are MNHEY and SMNVEV (reference sequence). Deletions cut 0 bases from V and 6 bases from J, with 14 bases between. As DNA, the CDR3 is TGTGCCAGCAGTTTATCCGGAGGGGCAGGCCATGGCTACACCTTC. Amino acids: CASSLSGGAGHGYTF.

The rearrangement joins TRBV7-9 to TRBJ1-3, with 9 bases identical to TRBD1. The CDR3 sequence is 14 residues long. Per the germline V gene, CDR1 is SEHNR and CDR2 is FQNEAQ (reference sequence). V was clipped by 4 bases and J by 8 bases; unmatched bases: 6. Here the CDR3 DNA reads TGTGCCAGCAGCTCATGGGACAGGGAGTACACCATATATTTT. Translating it yields CASSSWDREYTIYF.

In DNA, the CDR3 is TGTGCCAGCAGCGTAGTTCCAGGGGGCGTCCATGAGCAGTTCTTC. Translated: CASSVVPGGVHEQFF. The chain couples TRBV9 to TRBJ2-1, with 8 positions matching TRBD1. In germline, CDR1 is SGDLS, CDR2 YYNGEE. Trimming took 0 bases from V and 8 from J; bases not matched to a gene: 7. The CDR3 length is 15 residues.